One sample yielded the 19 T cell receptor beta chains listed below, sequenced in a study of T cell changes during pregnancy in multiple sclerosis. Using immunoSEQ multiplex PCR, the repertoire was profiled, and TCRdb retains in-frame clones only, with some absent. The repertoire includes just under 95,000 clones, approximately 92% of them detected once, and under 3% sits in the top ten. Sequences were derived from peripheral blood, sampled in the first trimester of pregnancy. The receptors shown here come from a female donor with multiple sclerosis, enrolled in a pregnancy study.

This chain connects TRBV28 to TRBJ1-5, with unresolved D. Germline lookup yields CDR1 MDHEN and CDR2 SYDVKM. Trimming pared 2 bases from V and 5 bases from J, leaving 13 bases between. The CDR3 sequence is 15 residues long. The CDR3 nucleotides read TGTGCCAGCAGTTTAGGAGGGCCTCTGGATCAGCCCCAGCATTTT. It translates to CASSLGGPLDQPQHF.

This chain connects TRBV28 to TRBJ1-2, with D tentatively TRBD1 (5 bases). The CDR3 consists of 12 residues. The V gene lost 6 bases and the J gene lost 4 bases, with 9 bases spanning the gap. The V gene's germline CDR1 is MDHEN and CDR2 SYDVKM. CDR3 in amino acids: CASRAGGYGYTF. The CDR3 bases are TGTGCCAGCAGAGCGGGGGGCTATGGCTACACCTTC.

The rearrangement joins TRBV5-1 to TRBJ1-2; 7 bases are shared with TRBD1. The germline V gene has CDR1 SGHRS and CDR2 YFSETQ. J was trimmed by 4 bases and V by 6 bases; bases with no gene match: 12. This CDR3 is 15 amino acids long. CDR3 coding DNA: TGCGCCAGCAACCCGGAGGGGGCGGATTTCTATGGCTACACCTTC. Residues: CASNPEGADFYGYTF.

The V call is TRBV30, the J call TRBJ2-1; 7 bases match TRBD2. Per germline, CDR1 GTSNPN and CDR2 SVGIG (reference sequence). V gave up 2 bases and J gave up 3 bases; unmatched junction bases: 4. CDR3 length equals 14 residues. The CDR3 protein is CAWSTGRGYNEQFF. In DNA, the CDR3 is TGTGCCTGGAGTACTGGGAGGGGCTACAATGAGCAGTTCTTC.

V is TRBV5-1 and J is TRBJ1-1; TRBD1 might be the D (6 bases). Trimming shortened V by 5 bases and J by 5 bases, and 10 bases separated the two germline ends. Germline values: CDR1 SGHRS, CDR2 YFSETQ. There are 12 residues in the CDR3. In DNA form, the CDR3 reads TGCGCCAGCAGACAGGGTGGAACTGAAGCTTTCTTT. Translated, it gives CASRQGGTEAFF.

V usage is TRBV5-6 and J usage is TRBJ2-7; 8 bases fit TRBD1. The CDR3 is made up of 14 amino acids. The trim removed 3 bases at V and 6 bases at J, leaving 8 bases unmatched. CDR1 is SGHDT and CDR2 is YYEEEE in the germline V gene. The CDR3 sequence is CASSYGQGTPEQYF. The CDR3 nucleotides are TGTGCCAGCAGCTACGGACAGGGAACTCCCGAGCAGTACTTC. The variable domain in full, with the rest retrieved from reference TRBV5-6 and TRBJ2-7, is DAGVTQSPTHLIKTRGQQVTLRCSPKSGHDTVSWYQQALGQGPQFIFQYYEEEERQRGNFPDRFSGHQFPNYSSELNVNALLLGDSALYLCASSYGQGTPEQYFGPGTRLTVT.

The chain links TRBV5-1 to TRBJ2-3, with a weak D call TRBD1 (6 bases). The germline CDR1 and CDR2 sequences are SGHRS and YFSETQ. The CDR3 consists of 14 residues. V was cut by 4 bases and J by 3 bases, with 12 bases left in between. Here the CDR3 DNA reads TGCGCCAGCAGCAACCAGGGGCATACAGATACGCAGTATTTT. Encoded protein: CASSNQGHTDTQYF. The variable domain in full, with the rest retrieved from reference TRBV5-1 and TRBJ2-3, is KAGVTQTPRYLIKTRGQQVTLSCSPISGHRSVSWYQQTPGQGLQFLFEYFSETQRNKGNFPGRFSGRQFSNSRSEMNVSTLELGDSALYLCASSNQGHTDTQYFGPGTRLTVL.

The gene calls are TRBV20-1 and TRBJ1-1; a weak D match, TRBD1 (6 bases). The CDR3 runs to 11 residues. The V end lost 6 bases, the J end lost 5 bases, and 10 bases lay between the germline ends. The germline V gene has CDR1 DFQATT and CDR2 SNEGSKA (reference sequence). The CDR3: CSARDNTEAFF. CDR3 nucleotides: TGCAGTGCCCGGGACAATACTGAAGCTTTCTTT.

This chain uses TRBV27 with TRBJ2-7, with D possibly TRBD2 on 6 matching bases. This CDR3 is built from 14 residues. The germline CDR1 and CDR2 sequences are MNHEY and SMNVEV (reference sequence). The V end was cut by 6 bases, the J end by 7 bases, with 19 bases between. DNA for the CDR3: TGTGCCAGCAGAGTCGGGACTTTTAGGGGAGAGCAGTACTTC. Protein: CASRVGTFRGEQYF.

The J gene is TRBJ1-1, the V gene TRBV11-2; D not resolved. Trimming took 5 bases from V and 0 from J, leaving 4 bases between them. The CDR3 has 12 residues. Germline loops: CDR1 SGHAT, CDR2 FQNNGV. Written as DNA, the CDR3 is TGTGCCAGCAGCACTTTGAACACTGAAGCTTTCTTT. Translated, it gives CASSTLNTEAFF.

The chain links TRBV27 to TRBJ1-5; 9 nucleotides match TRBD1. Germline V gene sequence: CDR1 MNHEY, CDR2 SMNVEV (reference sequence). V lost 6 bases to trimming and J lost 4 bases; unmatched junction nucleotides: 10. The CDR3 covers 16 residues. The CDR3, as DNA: TGTGCCAGCAGGGACAGGGGAGCTGTGCGTAATCAGCCCCAGCATTTT. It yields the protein CASRDRGAVRNQPQHF.

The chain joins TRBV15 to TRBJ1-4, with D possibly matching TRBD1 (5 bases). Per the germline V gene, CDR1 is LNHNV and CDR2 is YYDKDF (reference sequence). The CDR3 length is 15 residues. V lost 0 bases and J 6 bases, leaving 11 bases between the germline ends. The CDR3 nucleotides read TGTGCCACCAGCAGAGATCTCAGGGAGGATGAAAAACTGTTTTTT. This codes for CATSRDLREDEKLFF.

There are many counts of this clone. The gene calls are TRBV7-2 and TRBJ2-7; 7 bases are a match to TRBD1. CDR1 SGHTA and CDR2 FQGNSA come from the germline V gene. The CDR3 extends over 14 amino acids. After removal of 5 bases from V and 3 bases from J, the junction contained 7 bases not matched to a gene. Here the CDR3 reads CASSATGSFYEQYF. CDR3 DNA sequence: TGTGCCAGCAGCGCGACAGGGTCGTTCTACGAGCAGTACTTC. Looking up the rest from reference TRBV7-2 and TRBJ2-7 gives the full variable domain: GAGVSQSPSNKVTEKGKDVELRCDPISGHTALYWYRQSLGQGLEFLIYFQGNSAPDKSGLPSDRFSAERTGGSVSTLTIQRTQQEDSAVYLCASSATGSFYEQYFGPGTRLTVT.

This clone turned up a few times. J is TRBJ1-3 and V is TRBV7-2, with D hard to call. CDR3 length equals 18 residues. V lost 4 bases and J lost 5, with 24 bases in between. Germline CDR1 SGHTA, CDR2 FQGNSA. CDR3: CASSSPTGDGWARNTIYF. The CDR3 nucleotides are TGTGCCAGCAGCTCGCCCACTGGTGACGGTTGGGCTCGAAACACCATATATTTT.

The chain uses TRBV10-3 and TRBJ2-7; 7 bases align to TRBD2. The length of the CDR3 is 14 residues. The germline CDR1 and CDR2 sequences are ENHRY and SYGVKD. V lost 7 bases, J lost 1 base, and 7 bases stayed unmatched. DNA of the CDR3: TGTGCCATCACCAACCCGGGACTATCCTACGAGCAGTACTTC. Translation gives CAITNPGLSYEQYF.

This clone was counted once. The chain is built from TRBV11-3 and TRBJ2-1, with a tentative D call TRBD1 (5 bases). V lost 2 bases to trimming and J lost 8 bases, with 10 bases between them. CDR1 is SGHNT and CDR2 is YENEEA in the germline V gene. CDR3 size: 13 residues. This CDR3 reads CASSLSGLDEQFF. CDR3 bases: TGTGCCAGCAGCTTATCAGGGTTGGATGAGCAGTTCTTC.

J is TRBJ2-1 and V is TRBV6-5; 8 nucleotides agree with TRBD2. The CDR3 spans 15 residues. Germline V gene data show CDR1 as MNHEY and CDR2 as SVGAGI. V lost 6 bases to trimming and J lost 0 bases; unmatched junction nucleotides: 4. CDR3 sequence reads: CASSQSGSSYNEQFF. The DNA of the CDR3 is TGTGCCAGCAGCCAGAGCGGGAGCTCCTACAATGAGCAGTTCTTC.

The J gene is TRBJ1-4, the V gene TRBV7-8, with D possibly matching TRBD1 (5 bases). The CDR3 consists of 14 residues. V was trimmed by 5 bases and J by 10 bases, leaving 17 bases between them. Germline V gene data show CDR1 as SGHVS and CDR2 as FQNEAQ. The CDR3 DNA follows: TGTGCCAGCAGCCCAACGCGGGGCCTGGGAAAACTGTTTTTT. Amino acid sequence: CASSPTRGLGKLFF.

In DNA, the CDR3 is TGTGCCAGCAGCTCACAGGGGCCTAACTATGGCTACACCTTC. As protein: CASSSQGPNYGYTF. The V and J genes are TRBV5-6 and TRBJ1-2; TRBD1 matches at 7 bases. CDR3 length: 14 residues. The germline V gene encodes CDR1 SGHDT and CDR2 YYEEEE. V was pared by 3 bases and J by 0 bases, with 2 bases of the junction left unmatched.